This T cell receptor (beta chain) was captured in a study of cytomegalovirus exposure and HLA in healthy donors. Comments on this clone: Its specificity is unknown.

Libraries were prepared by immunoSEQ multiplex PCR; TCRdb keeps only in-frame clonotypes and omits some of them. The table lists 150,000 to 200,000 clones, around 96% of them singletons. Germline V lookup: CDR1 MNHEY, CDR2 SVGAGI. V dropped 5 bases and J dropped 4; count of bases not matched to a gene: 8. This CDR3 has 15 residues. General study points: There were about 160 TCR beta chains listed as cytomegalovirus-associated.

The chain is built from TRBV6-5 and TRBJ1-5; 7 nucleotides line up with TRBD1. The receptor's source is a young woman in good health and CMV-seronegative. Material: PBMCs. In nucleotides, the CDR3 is TGTGCCAGCAGTACACAGGGGTTGGGTAATCAGCCCCAGCATTTT. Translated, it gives CASSTQGLGNQPQHF.